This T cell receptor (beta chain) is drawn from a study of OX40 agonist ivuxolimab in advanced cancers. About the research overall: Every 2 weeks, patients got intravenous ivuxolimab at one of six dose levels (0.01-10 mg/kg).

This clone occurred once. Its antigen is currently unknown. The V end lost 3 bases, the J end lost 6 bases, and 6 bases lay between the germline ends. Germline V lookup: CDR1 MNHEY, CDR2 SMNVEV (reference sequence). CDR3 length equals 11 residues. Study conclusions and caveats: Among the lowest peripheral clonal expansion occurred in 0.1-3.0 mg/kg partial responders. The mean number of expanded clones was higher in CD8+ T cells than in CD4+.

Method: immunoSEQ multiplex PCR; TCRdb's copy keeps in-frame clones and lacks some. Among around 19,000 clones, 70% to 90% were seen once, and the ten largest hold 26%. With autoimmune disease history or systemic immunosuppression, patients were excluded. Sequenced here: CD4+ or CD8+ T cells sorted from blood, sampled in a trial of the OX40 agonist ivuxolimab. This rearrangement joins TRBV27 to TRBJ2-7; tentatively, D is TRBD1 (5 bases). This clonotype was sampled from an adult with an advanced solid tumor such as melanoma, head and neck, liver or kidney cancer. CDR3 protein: CASSFQGEQYF. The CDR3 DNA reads TGTGCCAGCAGTTTCCAGGGCGAGCAGTACTTC.